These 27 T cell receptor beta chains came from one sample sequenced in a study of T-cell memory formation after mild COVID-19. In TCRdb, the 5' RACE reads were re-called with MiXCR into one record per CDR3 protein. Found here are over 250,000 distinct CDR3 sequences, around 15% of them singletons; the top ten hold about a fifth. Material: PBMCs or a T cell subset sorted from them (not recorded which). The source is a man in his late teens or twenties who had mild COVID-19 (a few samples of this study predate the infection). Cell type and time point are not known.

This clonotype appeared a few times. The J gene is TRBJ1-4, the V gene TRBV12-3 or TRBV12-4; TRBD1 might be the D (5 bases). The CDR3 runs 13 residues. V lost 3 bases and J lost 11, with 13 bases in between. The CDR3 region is CASSFDGGAKLFF. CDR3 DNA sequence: TGTGCCAGCAGTTTTGACGGCGGGGCGAAACTGTTTTTT.

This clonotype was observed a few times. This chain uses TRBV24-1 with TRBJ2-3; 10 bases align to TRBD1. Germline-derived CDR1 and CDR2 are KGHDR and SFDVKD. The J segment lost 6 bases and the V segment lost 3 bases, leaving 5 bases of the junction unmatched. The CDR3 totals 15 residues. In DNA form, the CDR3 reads TGTGCCACCAGTGATCCCCGGACAGGGGGGGATACGCAGTATTTT. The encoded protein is CATSDPRTGGDTQYF.

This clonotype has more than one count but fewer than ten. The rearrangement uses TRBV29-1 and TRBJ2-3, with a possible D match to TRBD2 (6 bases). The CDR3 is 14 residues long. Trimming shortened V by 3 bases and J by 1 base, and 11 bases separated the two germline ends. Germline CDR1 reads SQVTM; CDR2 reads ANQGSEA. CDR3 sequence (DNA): TGCAGCGTTGACGGCGGGGAAGGCACAGATACGCAGTATTTT. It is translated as CSVDGGEGTDTQYF.

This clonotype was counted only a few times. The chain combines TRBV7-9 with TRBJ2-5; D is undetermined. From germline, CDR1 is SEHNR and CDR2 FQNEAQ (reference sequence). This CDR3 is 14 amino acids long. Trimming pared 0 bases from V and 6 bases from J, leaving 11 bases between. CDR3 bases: TGTGCCAGCAGCTTAGCGACCGGCGCACAGACCCAGTACTTC. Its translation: CASSLATGAQTQYF. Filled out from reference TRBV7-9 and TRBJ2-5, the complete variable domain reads DTGVSQNPRHKITKRGQNVTFRCDPISEHNRLYWYRQTLGQGPEFLTYFQNEAQLEKSRLLSDRFSAERPKGSFSTLEIQRTEQGDSAMYLCASSLATGAQTQYFGPGTRLLVL.

CDR3 residues: CASSFRAGDLLDTQYF. Here the CDR3 DNA reads TGTGCCAGCAGCTTCAGAGCGGGGGATCTTCTAGATACGCAGTATTTT. The chain combines TRBV7-9 with TRBJ2-3; 8 bases align to TRBD2. The ends lost 3 bases at V and 5 bases at J; junction bases unmatched: 10. This CDR3 spans 16 amino acids. Per germline, CDR1 SEHNR and CDR2 FQNEAQ (reference sequence).

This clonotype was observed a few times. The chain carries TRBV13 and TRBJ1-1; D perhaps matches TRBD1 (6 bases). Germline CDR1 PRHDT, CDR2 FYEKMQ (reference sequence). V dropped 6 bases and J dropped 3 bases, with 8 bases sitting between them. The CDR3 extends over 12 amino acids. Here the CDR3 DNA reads TGTGCCAGCAGTAAGGGGGACACTGAAGCTTTCTTT. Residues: CASSKGDTEAFF. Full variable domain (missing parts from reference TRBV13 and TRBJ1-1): AAGVIQSPRHLIKEKRETATLKCYPIPRHDTVYWYQQGPGQDPQFLISFYEKMQSDKGSIPDRFSAQQFSDYHSELNMSSLELGDSALYFCASSKGDTEAFFGQGTRLTVV.

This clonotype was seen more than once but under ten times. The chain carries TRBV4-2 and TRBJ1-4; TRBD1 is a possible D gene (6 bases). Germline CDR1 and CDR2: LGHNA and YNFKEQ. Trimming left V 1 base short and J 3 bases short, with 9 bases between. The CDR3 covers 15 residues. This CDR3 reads CASSQGGHPNEKLFF. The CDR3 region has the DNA TGTGCCAGCAGCCAAGGGGGACACCCTAATGAAAAACTGTTTTTT.

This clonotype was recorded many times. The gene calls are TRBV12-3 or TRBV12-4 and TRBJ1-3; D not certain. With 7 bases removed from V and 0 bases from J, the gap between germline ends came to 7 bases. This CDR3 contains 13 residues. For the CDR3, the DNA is TGTGCCAGCACCTTCCTCTCTGGAAACACCATATATTTT. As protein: CASTFLSGNTIYF.

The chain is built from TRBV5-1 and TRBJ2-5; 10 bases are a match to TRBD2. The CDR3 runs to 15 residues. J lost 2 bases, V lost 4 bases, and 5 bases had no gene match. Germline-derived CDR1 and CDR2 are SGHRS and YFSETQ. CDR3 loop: CASSKGLAVQETQYF. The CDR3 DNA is TGCGCCAGCAGCAAAGGACTAGCGGTACAAGAGACCCAGTACTTC.

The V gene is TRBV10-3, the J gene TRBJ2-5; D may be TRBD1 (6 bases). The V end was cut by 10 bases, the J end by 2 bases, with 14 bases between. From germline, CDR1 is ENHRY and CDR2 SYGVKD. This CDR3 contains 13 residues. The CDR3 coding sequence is TGTGCCACTCGACAGGTCGAGCAAGAGACCCAGTACTTC. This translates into CATRQVEQETQYF.

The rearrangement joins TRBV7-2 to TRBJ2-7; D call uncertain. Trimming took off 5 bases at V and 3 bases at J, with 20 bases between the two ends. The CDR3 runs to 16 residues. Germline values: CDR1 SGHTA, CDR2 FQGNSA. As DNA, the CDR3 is TGTGCCAGCAGCCCGACCCGGACGGCCGTAGGCTACGAGCAGTACTTC. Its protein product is CASSPTRTAVGYEQYF. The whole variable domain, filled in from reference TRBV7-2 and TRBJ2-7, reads GAGVSQSPSNKVTEKGKDVELRCDPISGHTALYWYRQSLGQGLEFLIYFQGNSAPDKSGLPSDRFSAERTGGSVSTLTIQRTQQEDSAVYLCASSPTRTAVGYEQYFGPGTRLTVT.

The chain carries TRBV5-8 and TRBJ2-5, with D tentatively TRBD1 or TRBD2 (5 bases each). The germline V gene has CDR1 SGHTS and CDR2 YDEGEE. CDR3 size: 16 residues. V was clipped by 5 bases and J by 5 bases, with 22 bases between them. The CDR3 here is CASRSLPSRRDETQYF. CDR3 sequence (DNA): TGTGCCAGCAGGTCCCTACCAAGCCGTCGGGACGAGACCCAGTACTTC.

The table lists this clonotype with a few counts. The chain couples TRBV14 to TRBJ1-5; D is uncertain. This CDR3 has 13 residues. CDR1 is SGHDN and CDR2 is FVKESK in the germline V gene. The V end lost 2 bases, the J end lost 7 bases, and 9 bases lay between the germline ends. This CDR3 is CASSQQIGQPQHF. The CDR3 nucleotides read TGTGCCAGCAGCCAACAGATAGGGCAGCCCCAGCATTTT.

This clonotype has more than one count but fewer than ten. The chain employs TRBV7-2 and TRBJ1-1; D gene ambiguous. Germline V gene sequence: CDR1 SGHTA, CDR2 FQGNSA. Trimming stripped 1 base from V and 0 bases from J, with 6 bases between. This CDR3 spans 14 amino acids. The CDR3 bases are TGTGCCAGCAGCTTAGGGCCCATGAACACTGAAGCTTTCTTT. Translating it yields CASSLGPMNTEAFF. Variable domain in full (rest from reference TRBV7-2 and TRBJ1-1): GAGVSQSPSNKVTEKGKDVELRCDPISGHTALYWYRQSLGQGLEFLIYFQGNSAPDKSGLPSDRFSAERTGGSVSTLTIQRTQQEDSAVYLCASSLGPMNTEAFFGQGTRLTVV.

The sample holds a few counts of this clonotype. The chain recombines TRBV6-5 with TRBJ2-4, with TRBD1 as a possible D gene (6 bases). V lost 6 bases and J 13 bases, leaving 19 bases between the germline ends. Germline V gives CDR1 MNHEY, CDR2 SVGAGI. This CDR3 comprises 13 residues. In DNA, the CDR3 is TGTGCCAGCAGATTCCTCCCCGGGACAACCCAGTACTTC. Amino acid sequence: CASRFLPGTTQYF.

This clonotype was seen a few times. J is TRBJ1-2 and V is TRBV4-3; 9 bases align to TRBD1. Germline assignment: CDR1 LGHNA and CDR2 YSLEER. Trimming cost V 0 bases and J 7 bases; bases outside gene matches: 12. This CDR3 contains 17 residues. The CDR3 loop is CASSQEANRGRIGGYTF. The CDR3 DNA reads TGCGCCAGCAGCCAAGAGGCTAACAGGGGGCGCATTGGTGGCTACACCTTC.

CDR3: CASSPGQYSYNEQFF. The CDR3, as DNA: TGTGCCAGCAGTCCCGGACAGTACTCCTACAATGAGCAGTTCTTC. The chain couples TRBV27 to TRBJ2-1, with TRBD1 as a possible D gene (6 bases). The CDR3 contains 15 residues. V was cut by 5 bases and J by 0 bases, with 11 bases left in between. CDR1 and CDR2 (germline): MNHEY, SMNVEV (reference sequence).

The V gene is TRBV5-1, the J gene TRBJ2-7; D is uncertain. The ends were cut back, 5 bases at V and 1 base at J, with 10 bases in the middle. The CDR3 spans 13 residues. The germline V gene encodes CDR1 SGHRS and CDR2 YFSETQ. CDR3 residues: CASRADSSYEQYV. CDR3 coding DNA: TGCGCCAGCAGGGCCGACTCTTCCTACGAGCAGTACGTC.

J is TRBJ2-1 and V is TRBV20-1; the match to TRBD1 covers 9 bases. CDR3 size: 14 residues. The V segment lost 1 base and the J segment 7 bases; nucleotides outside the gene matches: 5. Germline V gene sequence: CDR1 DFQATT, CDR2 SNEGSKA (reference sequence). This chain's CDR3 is CSARVGDRANEQFF. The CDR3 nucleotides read TGCAGTGCTAGAGTGGGGGACAGGGCGAATGAGCAGTTCTTC.

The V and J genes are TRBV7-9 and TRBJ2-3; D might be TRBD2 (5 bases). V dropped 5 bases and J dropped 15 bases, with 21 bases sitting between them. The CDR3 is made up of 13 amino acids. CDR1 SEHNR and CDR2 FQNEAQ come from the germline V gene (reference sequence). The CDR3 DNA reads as TGTGCCAGCAGCCGAACCGTGGAGGAAGATGACTATTTT. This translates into CASSRTVEEDDYF.

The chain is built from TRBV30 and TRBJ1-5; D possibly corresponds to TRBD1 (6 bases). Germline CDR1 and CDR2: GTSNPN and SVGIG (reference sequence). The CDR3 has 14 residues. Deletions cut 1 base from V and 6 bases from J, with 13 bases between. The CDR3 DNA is TGTGCCTGGAGTGGGGGACCCAGGGGTCAGCCCCAGCATTTT. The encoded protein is CAWSGGPRGQPQHF.

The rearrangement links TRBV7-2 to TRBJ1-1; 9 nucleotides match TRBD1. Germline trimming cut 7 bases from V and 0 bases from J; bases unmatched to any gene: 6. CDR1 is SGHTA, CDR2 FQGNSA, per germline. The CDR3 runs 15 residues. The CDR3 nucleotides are TGTGCCAGCACCTGGGGGACAGGGTTGAACACTGAAGCTTTCTTT. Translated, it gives CASTWGTGLNTEAFF.

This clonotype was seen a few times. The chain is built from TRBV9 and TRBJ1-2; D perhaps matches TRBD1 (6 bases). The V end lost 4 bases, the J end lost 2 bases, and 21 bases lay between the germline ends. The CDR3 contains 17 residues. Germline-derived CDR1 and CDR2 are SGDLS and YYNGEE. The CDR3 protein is CASSLEGSGAENYGYTF. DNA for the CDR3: TGTGCCAGCAGCCTAGAGGGCTCGGGGGCAGAAAACTATGGCTACACCTTC.

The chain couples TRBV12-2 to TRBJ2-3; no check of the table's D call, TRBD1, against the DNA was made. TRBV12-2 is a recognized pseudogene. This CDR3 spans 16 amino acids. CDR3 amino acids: CASRLEGGGGTDTQYF. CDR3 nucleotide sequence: TGTGCAAGTCGCCTCGAGGGGGGGGGCGGCACAGATACGCAGTATTTT.

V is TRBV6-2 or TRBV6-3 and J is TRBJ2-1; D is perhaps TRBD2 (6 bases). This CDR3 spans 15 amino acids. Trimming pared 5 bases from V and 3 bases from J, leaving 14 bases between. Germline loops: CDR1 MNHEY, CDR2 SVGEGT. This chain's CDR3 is CASSTGGKSYNEQFF. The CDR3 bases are TGTGCCAGCAGTACTGGGGGGAAGAGCTACAATGAGCAGTTCTTC.

The CDR3 nucleotides read TGCAGCGTTTCGGGAGGATCCGGGGAGCTGTTTTTT. The encoded protein is CSVSGGSGELFF. This sequence joins TRBV29-1 and TRBJ2-2; 7 bases match TRBD2. Germline-derived CDR1 and CDR2 are SQVTM and ANQGSEA. There are 12 residues in the CDR3. Unmatched junction bases numbered 3, after V lost 5 bases and J lost 6 bases.

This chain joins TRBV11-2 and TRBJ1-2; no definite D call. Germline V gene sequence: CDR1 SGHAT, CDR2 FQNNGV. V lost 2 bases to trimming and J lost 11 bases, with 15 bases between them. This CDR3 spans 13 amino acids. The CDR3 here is CASSLIPGGEYTF. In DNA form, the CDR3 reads TGTGCCAGCAGCTTAATACCGGGTGGGGAGTACACCTTC.